Listed here are 21 T cell receptor beta chains from one sample, sequenced in a study of cytomegalovirus exposure and HLA in healthy donors (dated by TCRdb to about 2017). The library was generated by the immunoSEQ multiplex PCR assay. For the multiplex PCR, a mixture combining 60 forward primers for TCR Vbeta segments and 13 reverse primers for TCR Jbeta segments was used. In its TCRdb copy, this immuneACCESS table keeps in-frame sequences only and misses some clones. Where compared with another copy, unresolved V genes explain less than half of these, and the others have no known cause. Within this sample are around 280,000 clones, with approximately 90% of them counted one time only. The ten largest account for less than 2.5% of the sample. The sequenced sample was PBMCs. These receptors were taken from a woman between 18 and 29 years old in good health and CMV-seronegative.

The chain has TRBV6-4 and TRBJ2-2, with TRBD2 matching 8 bases. CDR3 length: 15 amino acids. The germline V gene encodes CDR1 MRHNA and CDR2 SNTAGT. Trimming at V came to 4 bases and at J to 3 bases, leaving 4 bases not matched to a gene. CDR3 region: CASSVTGGDTGELFF. In nucleotides, the CDR3 is TGTGCCAGCAGTGTCACGGGGGGGGACACCGGGGAGCTGTTTTTT.

This rearrangement joins TRBV6-1 to TRBJ2-1, with D possibly being TRBD2 (6 bases). With 7 bases removed from V and 0 bases from J, the gap between germline ends came to 13 bases. Germline CDR1 is MNHNS and CDR2 is SASEGT. This CDR3 region has 15 residues. In DNA, the CDR3 is TGTGCCAGCACTGGTGCGGGGAGCTCCTACAATGAGCAGTTCTTC. It yields the protein CASTGAGSSYNEQFF.

A single count supports this clone. The chain combines TRBV18 with TRBJ1-1; TRBD1 aligns across 8 bases. This CDR3 comprises 13 residues. V gave up 5 bases and J gave up 7 bases; unmatched junction bases: 6. Germline-derived CDR1 and CDR2 are KGHSH and LQKENI. The CDR3 here is CASSMDRDDEAFF. DNA of the CDR3: TGTGCCAGCTCAATGGACAGGGACGATGAAGCTTTCTTT.

The chain carries TRBV18 and TRBJ2-7; 11 nucleotides agree with TRBD1. From germline, CDR1 is KGHSH and CDR2 LQKENI. Unmatched junction bases numbered 13, after V lost 3 bases and J lost 9 bases. This CDR3 comprises 16 residues. The CDR3 here is CASSPQTGTGGIGQYF. Written as DNA, the CDR3 is TGTGCCAGCTCACCGCAGACCGGGACAGGGGGAATTGGGCAGTACTTC.

The chain recombines TRBV5-1 with TRBJ1-2; D is undetermined. V lost 5 bases, J lost 0 bases, and 8 bases lay in between. Germline CDR1 and CDR2: SGHRS and YFSETQ. This CDR3 has 13 amino acids. The chain's CDR3 is CASSVSANYGYTF. Written as DNA, the CDR3 is TGCGCCAGCAGTGTGTCGGCTAACTATGGCTACACCTTC.

This rearrangement joins TRBV7-9 to TRBJ1-2, with 8 bases fitting TRBD1. The length of the CDR3 is 15 residues. The V gene end was trimmed by 3 bases and the J gene end by 1 base; junction bases not matched to a gene: 4. The germline V gene has CDR1 SEHNR and CDR2 FQNEAQ (reference sequence). The CDR3 coding sequence is TGTGCCAGCAGCTTTTCTGACAGGGGTAACTATGGCTACACCTTC. Amino acids: CASSFSDRGNYGYTF.

The chain joins TRBV5-1 to TRBJ2-1; 8 bases are a match to TRBD1. Germline CDR1 is SGHRS and CDR2 is YFSETQ. The length of the CDR3 is 14 residues. V lost 3 bases to trimming and J lost 6 bases; unmatched junction nucleotides: 5. Written as DNA, the CDR3 is TGCGCCAGCAGCTGGACAGGGATGGTCAATGAGCAGTTCTTC. This sequence encodes CASSWTGMVNEQFF.

The rearrangement joins TRBV21-1 to TRBJ1-4; the table's D call of TRBD1 was not tested on the DNA. TRBV21-1 is termed a pseudogene. The CDR3 spans 16 residues. This CDR3 is CASSKVVRDRDEKLFF. The CDR3 region has the DNA TGTGCCAGCAGCAAAGTTGTAAGGGACAGGGATGAAAAACTGTTTTTT.

The chain combines TRBV29-1 with TRBJ2-5; perhaps TRBD1 as D (6 bases). V lost 6 bases, J lost 2 bases, and 7 bases lay in between. The CDR3 consists of 11 residues. Germline values: CDR1 SQVTM, CDR2 ANQGSEA. In DNA form, the CDR3 reads TGCAGCGTGGACAGACAAGAGACCCAGTACTTC. This translates into CSVDRQETQYF.

The rearrangement uses TRBV6-1 and TRBJ1-2, with unresolved D. This CDR3 comprises 15 residues. Germline-derived CDR1 and CDR2 are MNHNS and SASEGT. Trimming left V 2 bases short and J 4 bases short, with 14 bases between. CDR3 sequence: CASSELGSTLYGYTF. The CDR3 DNA sequence: TGTGCCAGCAGTGAACTGGGCAGCACCCTCTATGGCTACACCTTC.

The CDR3 reads CASSMDRAGANVLTF. The DNA for the CDR3 is TGTGCCAGCAGCATGGACAGGGCTGGGGCCAACGTCCTGACTTTC. The chain links TRBV5-4 to TRBJ2-6; 8 nucleotides line up with TRBD1. V was pared by 4 bases and J by 2 bases, with 2 bases of the junction left unmatched. CDR3 size: 15 residues. Germline V gene lookup returns CDR1 SGHNT and CDR2 YYREEE (reference sequence).

The J gene is TRBJ2-7, the V gene TRBV4-1; D is perhaps TRBD1 (5 bases). Germline values: CDR1 MGHRA, CDR2 YSYEKL. This CDR3 is 16 amino acids long. The germline V and J ends were trimmed by 1 base and 6 bases, with 19 bases remaining between them. The CDR3 DNA follows: TGCGCCAGCAGCCAAGTGGGGCGGTACAGCCCCGGCGAGCAGTACTTC. This sequence encodes CASSQVGRYSPGEQYF.

The chain recombines TRBV2 with TRBJ2-7; 7 bases are shared with TRBD1. The CDR3 consists of 11 residues. Germline values: CDR1 SNHLY, CDR2 FYNNEI. Germline trimming cut 8 bases from V and 6 bases from J; bases unmatched to any gene: 4. CDR3 region: CASGTVLEQYF. CDR3 bases: TGTGCCAGCGGGACAGTACTCGAGCAGTACTTC.

This chain connects TRBV25-1 to TRBJ1-1; TRBD1 might be the D (6 bases). The V gene's germline CDR1 is MGHDK and CDR2 SYGVNS. V lost 4 bases and J lost 1, with 10 bases in between. The CDR3 totals 14 residues. CDR3 amino acids: CASSARGRNTEAFF. For the CDR3, the DNA is TGTGCCAGCAGTGCCAGGGGACGGAACACTGAAGCTTTCTTT.

V usage is TRBV21-1 and J usage is TRBJ2-7; TRBD2 is taken as the D call from the table, unchecked against the DNA. TRBV21-1 is given as a pseudogene. This CDR3 comprises 13 residues. CDR3 protein: CASSQGGPHEQYF. CDR3 coding DNA: TGTGCCAGCTCTCAGGGAGGCCCCCACGAGCAGTACTTC.

This sequence joins TRBV5-1 and TRBJ2-2, with D perhaps TRBD1 (5 bases). V lost 1 base and J 0 bases, leaving 7 bases between the germline ends. The CDR3 consists of 15 residues. CDR1 is SGHRS, CDR2 YFSETQ, per germline. CDR3 bases: TGCGCCAGCAGCTTGATAGGGGCGAACACCGGGGAGCTGTTTTTT. Residues: CASSLIGANTGELFF.

V usage is TRBV18 and J usage is TRBJ1-2; 9 positions match TRBD1. Germline trimming cut 3 bases from V and 2 bases from J; bases unmatched to any gene: 7. CDR3 size: 16 residues. Germline-derived CDR1 and CDR2 are KGHSH and LQKENI. This CDR3 is CASSPSTGGGNYGYTF. CDR3 in DNA: TGTGCCAGCTCACCGTCGACAGGGGGAGGGAACTATGGCTACACCTTC.

This chain connects TRBV5-6 to TRBJ1-2, with a tentative D call TRBD1 (5 bases). V lost 3 bases and J lost 14, with 23 bases in between. Germline CDR1 SGHDT, CDR2 YYEEEE. This CDR3 has 14 amino acids. The CDR3 DNA is TGTGCCAGCAGCTACTTGGACACACTTTCCCTCCAGACCTTC. It specifies CASSYLDTLSLQTF.

This rearrangement joins TRBV27 to TRBJ1-2; a weak D match, TRBD1 (5 bases). Germline V lookup: CDR1 MNHEY, CDR2 SMNVEV (reference sequence). V gave up 6 bases and J gave up 6 bases, with 14 bases separating them. The length of the CDR3 is 13 residues. The CDR3: CASRGLGGDGYTF. The CDR3 bases are TGTGCCAGCAGGGGGTTGGGGGGGGATGGCTACACCTTC.

J is TRBJ1-2 and V is TRBV4-1; the D gene is possibly TRBD1 (5 bases). The CDR3 has 19 amino acids. V was pared by 2 bases and J by 7 bases, with 29 bases between. The germline V gene encodes CDR1 MGHRA and CDR2 YSYEKL. CDR3 bases: TGCGCCAGCAGCCAATCGACTAATCCCCGGGGGGGTCGGGCTTCTGGCTACACCTTC. Amino acids: CASSQSTNPRGGRASGYTF.

The chain links TRBV15 to TRBJ2-7, with D tentatively TRBD1 (5 bases). V was cut by 0 bases and J by 3 bases, with 12 bases left in between. The CDR3 loop spans 15 amino acids. Germline V lookup: CDR1 LNHNV, CDR2 YYDKDF (reference sequence). The chain's CDR3 is CATSRDETVIYEQYF. Written as DNA, the CDR3 is TGTGCCACCAGCAGAGATGAGACAGTAATCTACGAGCAGTACTTC. The variable domain in full, with the rest retrieved from reference TRBV15 and TRBJ2-7, is DAMVIQNPRYQVTQFGKPVTLSCSQTLNHNVMYWYQQKSSQAPKLLFHYYDKDFNNEADTPDNFQSRRPNTSFCFLDIRSPGLGDTAMYLCATSRDETVIYEQYFGPGTRLTVT.